These 5 T cell receptor beta chains were sequenced from one sample in a study of blood T cells in healthy people across ages. Using a J-beta primer mix together with a sample-barcoded 5' primer, a second PCR was run for about 6 to 11 cycles. TCRdb re-called the 5' RACE reads through MiXCR, storing one row per CDR3 protein. The table records roughly 800,000 distinct CDR3 sequences, approximately 25% of them present only once. The same data also contributed to another study, on T cells of mothers and their children.

Sequenced: blood. These receptors all come from a boy between 10 and 17 years old in good health.

This clonotype was seen a few times. The rearrangement uses TRBV10-3 and TRBJ1-5; D unresolved. This CDR3 contains 12 residues. CDR1 and CDR2 from the germline V gene are ENHRY and SYGVKD. Trimming took off 8 bases at V and 0 bases at J, with 5 bases between the two ends. The CDR3 DNA follows: TGTGCCATCGCGGGTAGCAATCAGCCCCAGCATTTT. Residues: CAIAGSNQPQHF.

The V call is TRBV12-3 or TRBV12-4, the J call TRBJ2-7; no clear D gene. Trimming cost V 5 bases and J 4 bases, with 15 bases left between them. The CDR3 covers 14 residues. The CDR3 bases are TGTGCCAGCAGTCCACATACTATAAATTACGAGCAGTACTTC. It yields the protein CASSPHTINYEQYF.

Note on this clonotype: Without the conserved terminal phenylalanine or tryptophan, this CDR3 likely stems from a read error. The chain recombines TRBV29-1 with TRBJ2-5; D ambiguous. CDR3 length equals 11 residues. Germline CDR1 reads SQVTM; CDR2 reads ANQGSEA. Trimming cost V 3 bases and J 9 bases, with 11 bases left between them. The CDR3 nucleotides are TGCAGCGTTGACCCCTTGGAGTCCCAGTACCTC. This sequence encodes CSVDPLESQYL.

The genes are TRBV20-1 and TRBJ2-4; 7 bases agree with TRBD1. CDR1 is DFQATT, CDR2 SNEGSKA, per germline (reference sequence). The CDR3 spans 15 residues. The V segment lost 5 bases and the J segment 9 bases; nucleotides outside the gene matches: 16. The CDR3 is CSAGGGGTAYSIQYF. In DNA, the CDR3 is TGCAGTGCTGGGGGTGGTGGGACAGCCTATAGCATTCAGTACTTC.

This rearrangement joins TRBV7-3 to TRBJ1-2; possible D gene TRBD1, 6 bases. This CDR3 has 21 amino acids. Germline V gene sequence: CDR1 SGHTA, CDR2 FQGTGA. V was pared by 4 bases and J by 4 bases, with 34 bases between. As DNA, the CDR3 is TGTGCCAGCAGCTCCACAGGGTCTTTTGGGTTGTTTCGACCCACATCCTATGGCTACACCTTC. Its protein product is CASSSTGSFGLFRPTSYGYTF.